This record concerns one T cell receptor (beta chain) sequence. Its target is unknown. The data derive from a study of T-cell reconstitution after alpha-beta-depleted transplantation in children. Broader study findings: In some patients, recipient T cells and intrathymic progenitors surviving conditioning explained high day-60 diversity. After one year, T-cell counts and TCRbeta diversity mostly came from new T cells. At around two months after transplant, the alpha-beta T cells were reportedly derived from several hundred expanded clones that came from non-depleted graft cells.

Preparing the TCRbeta library involved the use of unique molecular identifiers. TCRdb reprocessed the PCR reads with MiXCR, giving one entry per CDR3 protein. Here the sample spans about 980,000 distinct CDR3 sequences, 25% to 30% being singletons. Looked up from germline, CDR1 is KGHDR and CDR2 is SFDVKD. V shed 4 bases, J shed 3 bases, and the junction held 4 bases outside the gene matches. The CDR3 has 14 amino acids. The rearrangement joins TRBV24-1 to TRBJ1-1, with 7 bases identical to TRBD1. The sequence was collected from a boy under two years old who had a stem cell transplant for SCID, so the T cells may come from the graft donor. Sequences were derived from PBMCs, mostly from graft donor cells, sampled 360 days after TCRalphabeta/CD19-depleted stem cell transplant. CDR3 bases: TGTGCCACCAGTGACTTTGGACAGGACACTGAAGCTTTCTTT. The encoded protein is CATSDFGQDTEAFF.